Listed below are T cell receptor beta chains from one sample, sequenced in a study of T cells in localized non-small cell lung cancer. Measured with immunoSEQ multiplex PCR; TCRdb has only the in-frame clones, and not every one. The sample includes about 21,000 clones, 70% to 85% of them seen just once. Sequences were derived from peripheral blood, sampled before any cancer treatment. The receptors shown here come from a man between 35 and 75 years old with stage I lung adenocarcinoma. CDR3s include the opening cysteine and the closing phenylalanine or tryptophan. A D gene is named only where the DNA matches it firmly. A clone size is listed for some rows: how often the clone was seen (once, few, many), or a class if it is expanded.

>TRBJ2-2|NA|NA|TRBV7-9
TGTGCCAGCAGGCAGACCCCCGGGGAGCTGTTTTTT
CASRQTPGELFF
>TRBJ2-5|NA|TRBD1|TRBV2
TGTGCCAGCAGTGAAGGGACAGGGGGCTTCAGGGAGACCCAGTACTTC
CASSEGTGGFRETQYF
>TRBJ2-3|NA|TRBD2|TRBV4-1
TGCGCCAGCAGCCAAGATCGCCTAGCGGCAGATACGCAGTATTTT
CASSQDRLAADTQYF
>TRBJ2-7|NA|TRBD1|TRBV29-1
TGCAGCGTTACAGGGGGACCCTACGAGCAGTACTTC
CSVTGGPYEQYF
>TRBJ2-3|NA|TRBD1|TRBV28
TGTGCCAGCAGTTTCCTGGTAGGGGGCAAGGGCACAGATACGCAGTATTTT
CASSFLVGGKGTDTQYF
>TRBJ2-3|NA|TRBD2|TRBV7-2
TGTGCCAGCAGCTTAGCGTCTAGCGGGGGGGCAGATACGCAGTATTTT
CASSLASSGGADTQYF
>TRBJ2-3|NA|NA|TRBV5-6
TGTGCCAGCAGCTTGAGCCCCACAGATACGCAGTATTTT
CASSLSPTDTQYF
>TRBJ1-3|NA|NA|TRBV6-1
TGTGCCAGCAGTGAAATAGGGGGAGATAGCACCATATATTTT
CASSEIGGDSTIYF
>TRBJ1-6|few|NA|TRBV5-1
TGCGCCAGCAGCTTGGCGGTGACAGAGAATTCACCCCTCCACTTT
CASSLAVTENSPLHF
>TRBJ1-2|NA|NA|TRBV27
TGTGCCAGCAGGGGGGCAGGGGTCTATGGCTACACCTTC
CASRGAGVYGYTF
>TRBJ2-3|NA|NA|TRBV6-5
TGTGCCAGCAGAGAGGAGGGGCCGGATACGCAGTATTTT
CASREEGPDTQYF
>TRBJ2-7|once|NA|TRBV7-6
TGTGCCAGCAGCTCCACGCAGGGATCCTACGAGCAGTACTTC
CASSSTQGSYEQYF
>TRBJ2-2|NA|TRBD2|TRBV7-3
TGTGCCAGCAGCTTCCTAGCTAGCGGATACACCGGGGAGCTGTTTTTT
CASSFLASGYTGELFF
>TRBJ1-2|NA|TRBD1|TRBV10-3
TGTGCCATCAGTGAGCCCGACAGGGGGAAAGGCTACACCTTC
CAISEPDRGKGYTF
>TRBJ2-1|few|NA|TRBV27
TGTGCCAGCCGTCTTGACAACAATGAGCAGTTCTTC
CASRLDNNEQFF
>TRBJ1-1|NA|TRBD1|TRBV19
TGTGCCAGTATTTCGACAGGGCGGACTGAAGCTTTCTTT
CASISTGRTEAFF
>TRBJ1-3|NA|NA|TRBV4-1
TGCGCCAGCAGCTCAACAGGGCCTGGAAACACCATATATTTT
CASSSTGPGNTIYF
>TRBJ2-5|NA|NA|TRBV10-3
TGTGCCATCAGTGAGTCTACGGGGGCCCAGTACTTC
CAISESTGAQYF
>TRBJ2-2|NA|NA|TRBV10-1
TGCGCCAGCAGTGAGTCGGCGAGACAGAACACCGGGGAGCTGTTTTTT
CASSESARQNTGELFF
>TRBJ2-1|NA|NA|TRBV5-1
TGCGCCAGCAGCGTAGGGACCTTCAATGAGCAGTTCTTC
CASSVGTFNEQFF
>TRBJ2-5|NA|NA|TRBV11-2
TGTGCCAGCAGCCAATTACGTGGTCAAGAGACCCAGTACTTC
CASSQLRGQETQYF
>TRBJ1-4|few|NA|TRBV6-5
TGTGCCAGCAGTTGGTCAACAACTAATGAAAAACTGTTTTTT
CASSWSTTNEKLFF
>TRBJ1-3|few|NA|TRBV19
TGTGCCAGTCCCCCAGTCGGGGGGGAACCTGGAAACACCATATATTTT
CASPPVGGEPGNTIYF
>TRBJ2-1|NA|NA|TRBV6-5
TGTGCCAGCTCCTTCACACCGAGCTCCTACAATGAGCAGTTCTTC
CASSFTPSSYNEQFF
>TRBJ2-4|NA|TRBD1|TRBV2
TGTGCCAGCAGTGGGGGACAGGAAAACATTCAGTACTTC
CASSGGQENIQYF
>TRBJ2-7|NA|NA|TRBV5-6
TGTGCCAGCAGCCGGGGGGTGATCACAGGGACCCCCTACGAGCAGTACTTC
CASSRGVITGTPYEQYF
>TRBJ1-1|NA|NA|TRBV9
TGTGCCAGCAGCCCTCACGACAGGTACGCTGAAGCTTTCTTT
CASSPHDRYAEAFF
>TRBJ2-1|NA|TRBD2|TRBV6-1
TGTGCCAGCTTGGGGACTAGCTACAATGAGCAGTTCTTC
CASLGTSYNEQFF
>TRBJ1-2|NA|NA|TRBV2
TGTGCCAGCAGTGAAAAGGGGTTCAATGGCTACACCTTC
CASSEKGFNGYTF
>TRBJ2-1|NA|NA|TRBV2
TGTGCCAGCAGTAGTCTCGGCAGCCTGAGCTCCTACAATGAGCAGTTCTTC
CASSSLGSLSSYNEQFF
>TRBJ2-7|NA|TRBD1|TRBV9
TGTGCCAGCAGCGCGGCAGGACAGGTTGTCTACGAGCAGTACTTC
CASSAAGQVVYEQYF
>TRBJ1-2|NA|NA|TRBV9
TGTGCCAGCAGCGACGCGGGTTTCTATGGCTACACCTTC
CASSDAGFYGYTF
>TRBJ2-2|NA|NA|TRBV19
TGTGCCAGTAGGTTGCCCCGGGAGCTGTTTTTT
CASRLPRELFF
>TRBJ2-7|NA|NA|TRBV23-1
TGCGCCAGCGGAGTCCGTGTGTTCCCCTTAGCCTACGAGCAGTACTTC
CASGVRVFPLAYEQYF
>TRBJ2-3|NA|NA|TRBV2
TGTGCCAGCAGTTCGGACCCGTCCACAGATACGCAGTATTTT
CASSSDPSTDTQYF
>TRBJ1-3|NA|TRBD1|TRBV28
TGTGCCAGCAGATCAGACAGGGTACCGGGAAACACCATATATTTT
CASRSDRVPGNTIYF
>TRBJ1-4|few|TRBD1|TRBV4-1
TGCGCCAGCAGCCGGAGAGGGACAGGGGATGAAAAACTGTTTTTT
CASSRRGTGDEKLFF
>TRBJ2-6|NA|NA|TRBV6-8
TGTGCCAGCAGTCATCCGGCACGCCTAACAAAGTCGGGCCAACGTCCTGACTTC
CASSHPARLTKSGQRPDF
>TRBJ2-3|few|NA|TRBV5-1
TGCGCCAGCAGCAGCCGGGACCCGAGAGATACGCAGTATTTT
CASSSRDPRDTQYF
>TRBJ1-1|NA|NA|TRBV7-2
TGTGCCAGCAGCTTAGTCAGGGGAGACACTGAAGCTTTCTTT
CASSLVRGDTEAFF
>TRBJ1-3|NA|NA|TRBV5-1
TGCGCCAGCAGCTTGGAACCTTCTGGAAACACCATATATTTT
CASSLEPSGNTIYF
>TRBJ1-2|NA|NA|TRBV11-2
TGTGCCAGCAGCCCTTTGGGGTTTTTTGACTACACCTTC
CASSPLGFFDYTF
>TRBJ2-3|NA|TRBD2|TRBV7-9
TGTGCCAGCAGCTCCGGACTAGCGGCAGATACGCAGTATTTT
CASSSGLAADTQYF
>TRBJ1-2|NA|NA|TRBV7-2
TGTGCCAGCAGCTTAATCGCGGGGGACGGGGAGAACTATGGCTACACCTTC
CASSLIAGDGENYGYTF
>TRBJ2-7|NA|NA|TRBV4-1
TGCGCCAGCAGCCTGGGGGTAGGGGGCTACGAGCAGTACTTC
CASSLGVGGYEQYF
>TRBJ2-3|NA|NA|TRBV11-1
TGTGCCAGCAGCTTAGATTCGGGCACAGATACGCAGTATTTT
CASSLDSGTDTQYF
>TRBJ1-1|NA|NA|TRBV11-2
TGTGCCAGCAGCTTAGTGGGGTTTGAAGCTTTCTTT
CASSLVGFEAFF
>TRBJ1-2|NA|NA|TRBV5-1
TGCGCCAGCAGCCTCCAGGGTGGGGATGGCTACACCTTC
CASSLQGGDGYTF
>TRBJ2-7|NA|NA|TRBV4-1
TGCGCCAGCAGCCAAGGCCCGATAGACTACGAGCAGTACTTC
CASSQGPIDYEQYF
>TRBJ2-5|few|TRBD1|TRBV28
TGTGCCAGTGGGACAGCACAAGAGACCCAGTACTTC
CASGTAQETQYF
>TRBJ2-7|NA|NA|TRBV11-2
NA
CASSWGQGSYF
>TRBJ2-2|NA|NA|TRBV5-1
TGCGCCAGCAGCTTGGGGGGGATCACCGGGGAGCTGTTTTTT
CASSLGGITGELFF
>TRBJ2-3|NA|TRBD2|TRBV27
TGTGCCAGCAGTGACCGACTAGCGGGAGAGGAAGATACGCAGTATTTT
CASSDRLAGEEDTQYF
>TRBJ2-5|once|NA|TRBV19
TGTGCCAGTAGTATTACCCGGACTGAGGGATTGGAGACCCAGTACTTC
CASSITRTEGLETQYF
>TRBJ2-2|NA|TRBD1|TRBV7-9
TGTGCCAGCAGGAGAGGACAGGGGCTCGGGGAGCTGTTTTTT
CASRRGQGLGELFF
>TRBJ2-5|NA|NA|TRBV5-6
TGTGCCAGCAGCACCGTCTTCCAAGAGACCCAGTACTTC
CASSTVFQETQYF
>TRBJ1-2|NA|TRBD1|TRBV9
TGTGCCAGCAGCGAAGGACAGGGGGTAGGGGGCTACACCTTC
CASSEGQGVGGYTF